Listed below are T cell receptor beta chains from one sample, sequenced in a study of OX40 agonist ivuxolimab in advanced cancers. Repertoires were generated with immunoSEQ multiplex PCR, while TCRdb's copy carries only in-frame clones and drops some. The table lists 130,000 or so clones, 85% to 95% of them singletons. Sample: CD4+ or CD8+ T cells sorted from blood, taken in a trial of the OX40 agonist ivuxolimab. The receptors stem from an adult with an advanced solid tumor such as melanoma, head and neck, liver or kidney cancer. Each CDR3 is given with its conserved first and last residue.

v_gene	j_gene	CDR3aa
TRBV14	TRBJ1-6	CASSQMTGESSPLHF
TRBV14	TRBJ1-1	CASSQDLGVNTEAFF
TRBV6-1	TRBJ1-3	CASTLRVAGNTIYF
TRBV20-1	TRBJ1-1	CSAGNRFEAFF
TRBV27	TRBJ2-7	CASSLDRGPSYEQYF
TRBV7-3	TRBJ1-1	CASSLGGVNTEAFF
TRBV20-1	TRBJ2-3	CSARDPRTQYF
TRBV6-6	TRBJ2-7	CASTQGDRLSYEQYF
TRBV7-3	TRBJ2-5	CASSLTGLPETQYF
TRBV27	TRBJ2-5	CASSSVGGRETQYF
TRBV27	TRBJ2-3	CASSSLLAASTDTQYF
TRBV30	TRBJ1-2	CAWSSESLNTF
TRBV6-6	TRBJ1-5	CASSRDSNQPQHF
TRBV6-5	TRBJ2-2	CASSQGGELFF
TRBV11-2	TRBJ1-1	CASSLDRGTEAFF
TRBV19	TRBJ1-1	CASSFMRGGGTEAFF
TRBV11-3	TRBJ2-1	CASSSFGTPNEQFF
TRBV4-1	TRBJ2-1	CASSQPVRDPANEQFF
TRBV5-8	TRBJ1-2	CASSRDRGYGYTF
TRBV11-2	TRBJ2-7	CASSPLPGLSYEQYF
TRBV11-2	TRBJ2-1	CASSFSGRDNEQFF